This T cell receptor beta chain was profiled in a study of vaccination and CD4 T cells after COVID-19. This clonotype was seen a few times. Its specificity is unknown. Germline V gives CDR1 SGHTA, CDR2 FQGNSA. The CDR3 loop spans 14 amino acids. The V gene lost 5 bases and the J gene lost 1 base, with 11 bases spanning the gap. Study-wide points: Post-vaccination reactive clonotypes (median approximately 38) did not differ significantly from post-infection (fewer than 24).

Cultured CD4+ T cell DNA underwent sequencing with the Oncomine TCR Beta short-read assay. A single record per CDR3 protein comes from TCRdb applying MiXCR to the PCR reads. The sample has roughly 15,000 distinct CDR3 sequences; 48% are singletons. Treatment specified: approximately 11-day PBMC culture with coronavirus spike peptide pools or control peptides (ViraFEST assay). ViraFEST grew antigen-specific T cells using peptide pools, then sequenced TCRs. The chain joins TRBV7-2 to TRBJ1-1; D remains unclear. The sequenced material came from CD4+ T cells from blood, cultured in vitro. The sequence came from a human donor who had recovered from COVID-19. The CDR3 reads CASSPIHRNTEAFF. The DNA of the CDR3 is TGTGCCAGCAGCCCTATACACAGGAACACTGAAGCTTTCTTT.